Below are 27 T cell receptor beta chains sequenced from a single sample in a study of shared clonotypes between healthy human individuals. This table comes from immunoSEQ multiplex PCR, and its TCRdb copy is limited to in-frame clones, with some not included. Of 700,000 or so clones listed, roughly 78% are singletons. The sequencing input was memory CD4+ T cells sorted from blood. Subset in this sample: CD45RA-negative fraction. Receptors were obtained from a woman in her twenties or thirties in good health.

The J gene is TRBJ2-1, the V gene TRBV6-1; 7 bases fit TRBD1. The CDR3 totals 14 residues. The germline gives CDR1 MNHNS, CDR2 SASEGT. V lost 7 bases and J lost 2; bases outside the gene matches: 5. CDR3 in DNA: TGTGCCAGCAAGTTGACAGGGACCTACAATGAGCAGTTCTTC. Its translation is CASKLTGTYNEQFF.

The rearrangement links TRBV7-6 to TRBJ1-3; 8 bases agree with TRBD1. The CDR3 loop spans 16 amino acids. The germline V gene encodes CDR1 SGHVS and CDR2 FNYEAQ. The junction had 6 bases not matched to a gene; V was cut back by 1 base and J by 4 bases. The CDR3 region has the DNA TGTGCCAGCAGCTTAGGGGCAGGGGGCGACGGAAACACCATATATTTT. It translates to CASSLGAGGDGNTIYF.

V and J are TRBV6-5 and TRBJ1-1; 8 nucleotides align to TRBD1. With V trimmed by 2 bases and J by 5 bases, 7 bases remained unmatched. The CDR3 totals 15 residues. Germline CDR1 reads MNHEY; CDR2 reads SVGAGI. The DNA of the CDR3 is TGTGCCAGCAGTTACGCCGACAGGGGTTGGACTGAAGCTTTCTTT. Translated: CASSYADRGWTEAFF.

The gene calls are TRBV5-4 and TRBJ1-3; D uncertain. V lost 0 bases, J lost 0 bases, and 7 bases lay in between. This CDR3 spans 15 amino acids. CDR1 is SGHNT and CDR2 is YYREEE in the germline V gene (reference sequence). In nucleotides, the CDR3 is TGTGCCAGCAGCTTGGTGCAGCACTCTGGAAACACCATATATTTT. Its translation: CASSLVQHSGNTIYF.

The chain uses TRBV18 and TRBJ1-2; D is ambiguous. The V end lost 2 bases, the J end lost 6 bases, and 10 bases lay between the germline ends. The CDR3 contains 13 residues. Germline CDR1 is KGHSH and CDR2 is LQKENI. The CDR3 loop is CASSPRAGDGYTF. Written as DNA, the CDR3 is TGTGCCAGCTCACCAAGGGCAGGAGATGGCTACACCTTC.

This chain joins TRBV18 and TRBJ1-1; no clear D gene. V lost 6 bases, J lost 3 bases, and 17 bases lay in between. CDR3 size: 15 residues. CDR1 KGHSH and CDR2 LQKENI come from the germline V gene. CDR3 protein: CASSPSRQAYTEAFF. CDR3 nucleotide sequence: TGTGCCAGCTCCCCCTCCCGCCAGGCTTACACTGAAGCTTTCTTT.

This chain joins TRBV19 and TRBJ1-4; 10 bases are shared with TRBD1. Germline lookup yields CDR1 LNHDA and CDR2 SQIVND (reference sequence). Trimming removed 5 bases from V and 2 bases from J; junction bases left unmatched: 2. The CDR3 runs to 15 residues. In DNA form, the CDR3 reads TGTGCCAGTAGTCTGGACAGGGGGACTAATGAAAAACTGTTTTTT. Translation gives CASSLDRGTNEKLFF.

This clone was counted at least ten times. V and J are TRBV28 and TRBJ1-2; possibly TRBD1 for D (6 bases). Germline V gives CDR1 MDHEN, CDR2 SYDVKM. This CDR3 region has 14 residues. Deletions cut 2 bases from V and 8 bases from J, with 15 bases between. The CDR3 sequence is CASSLTQGFGGYTF. CDR3 nucleotides: TGTGCCAGCAGTTTAACACAGGGCTTTGGGGGCTACACCTTC.

This clone was counted many times. The chain carries TRBV9 and TRBJ2-1; either TRBD1 or TRBD2 may supply D (6 bases each). The CDR3 runs 16 residues. Germline CDR1 is SGDLS and CDR2 is YYNGEE. V lost 1 base and J 1 base, leaving 12 bases between the germline ends. The DNA for the CDR3 is TGTGCCAGCAGCGTACTCGGGGGCCAGTCCTACAATGAGCAGTTCTTC. Encoded protein: CASSVLGGQSYNEQFF.

J is TRBJ2-3 and V is TRBV7-8; D remains unclear. CDR1 is SGHVS, CDR2 FQNEAQ, per germline. V was pared by 4 bases and J by 1 base, with 9 bases between. CDR3 length: 14 amino acids. This CDR3 reads CASSYSAGTDTQYF. DNA for the CDR3: TGTGCCAGCAGCTACAGCGCGGGCACAGATACGCAGTATTTT.

The table lists this clone with a count of one. This chain joins TRBV19 and TRBJ2-6; no reliable D call. Trimming cost V 5 bases and J 1 base, with 12 bases left between them. The CDR3 is 16 amino acids. Germline V gives CDR1 LNHDA, CDR2 SQIVND (reference sequence). For the CDR3, the DNA is TGTGCCAGTAGTGTGGACGGTTCATCTGGGGCCAACGTCCTGACTTTC. This sequence encodes CASSVDGSSGANVLTF.

This clone was detected once. The V call is TRBV9, the J call TRBJ1-2; perhaps TRBD1 as D (6 bases). The CDR3 contains 14 residues. Trimming removed 4 bases from V and 6 bases from J, with 16 bases in between. Germline CDR1 reads SGDLS; CDR2 reads YYNGEE. The CDR3 sequence is CASSPGVGGDGYTF. The CDR3 coding sequence is TGTGCCAGCAGCCCCGGAGTGGGGGGCGATGGCTACACCTTC.

This clone was picked up one time. The chain combines TRBV5-1 with TRBJ2-6; D is possibly TRBD1 or TRBD2 (5 bases each). Germline CDR1 is SGHRS and CDR2 is YFSETQ. The CDR3 covers 15 residues. Trimming left V 5 bases short and J 0 bases short, with 9 bases between. Here the CDR3 DNA reads TGCGCCAGCAGGGGGACCCTCTCTGGGGCCAACGTCCTGACTTTC. As protein: CASRGTLSGANVLTF.

This clone was recorded once. The chain employs TRBV27 and TRBJ2-3; 12 nucleotides line up with TRBD2. J gave up 1 base and V 5 bases, and 4 bases lay outside the gene matches. Germline CDR1 MNHEY, CDR2 SMNVEV (reference sequence). The CDR3 is 16 residues long. The DNA for the CDR3 is TGTGCCAGCAGTCCGACTAGCGGGAGCGGCACAGATACGCAGTATTTT. Its translation is CASSPTSGSGTDTQYF.

This clone appeared once. The chain has TRBV5-4 and TRBJ2-1, with a weak D call TRBD2 (6 bases). Deletions cut 0 bases from V and 9 bases from J, with 13 bases between. CDR1 and CDR2 from the germline V gene are SGHNT and YYREEE (reference sequence). CDR3 length: 14 amino acids. The CDR3 here is CASSLGGEGSEQFF. The CDR3 region has the DNA TGTGCCAGCAGCTTGGGCGGGGAAGGGTCTGAGCAGTTCTTC.

The V gene is TRBV18, the J gene TRBJ1-2; D call uncertain. With 0 bases removed from V and 7 bases from J, the gap between germline ends came to 9 bases. There are 13 residues in the CDR3. Germline V CDR1 and CDR2: KGHSH, LQKENI. The CDR3 sequence is CASSPPRTGGYTF. DNA for the CDR3: TGTGCCAGCTCACCACCTCGCACCGGTGGCTACACCTTC.

The gene calls are TRBV18 and TRBJ2-2; D remains ambiguous. With 3 bases removed from V and 0 bases from J, the gap between germline ends came to 8 bases. The CDR3 spans 15 residues. Germline CDR1 is KGHSH and CDR2 is LQKENI. The CDR3: CASSPASSNTGELFF. CDR3 coding DNA: TGTGCCAGCTCACCGGCATCCTCGAACACCGGGGAGCTGTTTTTT.

This sequence joins TRBV6-5 and TRBJ2-7; TRBD2 aligns across 7 bases. The CDR3 spans 15 residues. Germline V gene lookup returns CDR1 MNHEY and CDR2 SVGAGI. V dropped 0 bases and J dropped 2; count of bases not matched to a gene: 4. CDR3 sequence: CASSYSRRGAYEQYF. The CDR3, as DNA: TGTGCCAGCAGTTACTCTCGACGGGGGGCCTACGAGCAGTACTTC.

The rearrangement joins TRBV27 to TRBJ2-3; the match to TRBD1 covers 7 bases. Germline V gene lookup returns CDR1 MNHEY and CDR2 SMNVEV (reference sequence). This CDR3 comprises 16 residues. V lost 5 bases and J lost 5; bases outside the gene matches: 13. The CDR3 DNA follows: TGTGCCAGCAGTCCACACCGACAGGGCCTCAGAGATACGCAGTATTTT. Translation gives CASSPHRQGLRDTQYF.

This chain joins TRBV18 and TRBJ1-2, with D hard to call. V lost 2 bases and J lost 0, with 10 bases in between. Germline CDR1 is KGHSH and CDR2 is LQKENI. The CDR3 covers 15 residues. CDR3: CASSPSRGSNYGYTF. The CDR3 DNA reads TGTGCCAGCTCACCAAGCCGAGGATCTAACTATGGCTACACCTTC. Full variable domain (remainder filled in from reference TRBV18 and TRBJ1-2): NAGVMQNPRHLVRRRGQEARLRCSPMKGHSHVYWYRQLPEEGLKFMVYLQKENIIDESGMPKERFSAEFPKEGPSILRIQQVVRGDSAAYFCASSPSRGSNYGYTFGSGTRLTVV.

V is TRBV5-4 and J is TRBJ1-2; 7 nucleotides match TRBD1. The CDR3 spans 13 residues. CDR1 and CDR2 (germline): SGHNT, YYREEE (reference sequence). J was trimmed by 4 bases and V by 4 bases; bases with no gene match: 4. CDR3 coding DNA: TGTGCCAGCAGCGCGGGACAGAGCTATGGCTACACCTTC. This encodes CASSAGQSYGYTF.

The chain employs TRBV9 and TRBJ1-1, with TRBD1 as a possible D gene (6 bases). The germline V gene encodes CDR1 SGDLS and CDR2 YYNGEE. Deletions cut 0 bases from V and 3 bases from J, with 9 bases between. This CDR3 spans 14 amino acids. CDR3 nucleotides: TGTGCCAGCAGCGTAGCAGGGGATCACACTGAAGCTTTCTTT. It yields the protein CASSVAGDHTEAFF.

This clone was observed a handful of times. The rearrangement uses TRBV15 and TRBJ1-5; D is ambiguous. Germline V gene data show CDR1 as LNHNV and CDR2 as YYDKDF (reference sequence). V lost 1 base and J 10 bases, leaving 8 bases between the germline ends. The CDR3 runs to 12 residues. CDR3 nucleotides: TGTGCCACCAGCAGAGGGGAAGGACCCCAGCATTTT. Translated: CATSRGEGPQHF.

This clone was observed once. V usage is TRBV29-1 and J usage is TRBJ1-1, with D possibly being TRBD1 (6 bases). The CDR3 contains 13 residues. Looked up from germline, CDR1 is SQVTM and CDR2 is ANQGSEA. The V end was cut by 7 bases, the J end by 4 bases, with 16 bases between. Here the CDR3 DNA reads TGCAGCGGAGAAAAGGGGGGGCGCACTGAAGCTTTCTTT. Protein: CSGEKGGRTEAFF.

This clone was counted a few times. The chain employs TRBV28 and TRBJ2-7; no reliable D call. The CDR3 is 12 amino acids. CDR1 is MDHEN, CDR2 SYDVKM, per germline. V shed 10 bases and J shed 2 bases, with 12 bases lying between them. The CDR3 DNA reads TGTGCCACCAAGGGCCCTCCCTACGAGCAGTACTTC. Protein sequence: CATKGPPYEQYF.

V is TRBV7-9 and J is TRBJ2-1, with 8 bases identical to TRBD2. CDR3 length equals 15 residues. The germline V gene encodes CDR1 SEHNR and CDR2 FQNEAQ (reference sequence). Germline trimming cut 5 bases from V and 5 bases from J; bases unmatched to any gene: 8. CDR3: CASSPSGSRNNEQFF. The CDR3 DNA follows: TGTGCCAGCAGCCCAAGCGGGAGCAGGAACAATGAGCAGTTCTTC.

This clone occurred a few times. The genes are TRBV5-1 and TRBJ2-6; 9 nucleotides align to TRBD1. Per the germline V gene, CDR1 is SGHRS and CDR2 is YFSETQ. With V trimmed by 2 bases and J by 3 bases, 6 bases remained unmatched. The CDR3 has 17 amino acids. CDR3 sequence (DNA): TGCGCCAGCAGCTTATGGGGACAGGGAAATGGGGCCAACGTCCTGACTTTC. Encoded protein: CASSLWGQGNGANVLTF.